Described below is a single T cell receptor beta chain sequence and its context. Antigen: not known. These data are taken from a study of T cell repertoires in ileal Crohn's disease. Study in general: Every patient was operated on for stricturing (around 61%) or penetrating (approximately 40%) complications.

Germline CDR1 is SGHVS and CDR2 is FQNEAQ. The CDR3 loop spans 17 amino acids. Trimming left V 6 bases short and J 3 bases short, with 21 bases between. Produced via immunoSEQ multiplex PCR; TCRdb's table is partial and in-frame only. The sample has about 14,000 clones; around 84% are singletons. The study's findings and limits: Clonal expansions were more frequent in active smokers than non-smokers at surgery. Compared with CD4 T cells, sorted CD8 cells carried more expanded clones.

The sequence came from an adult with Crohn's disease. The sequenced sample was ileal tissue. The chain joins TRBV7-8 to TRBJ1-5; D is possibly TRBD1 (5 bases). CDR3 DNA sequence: TGTGCCAGCAGTAAGGCAACCGAGGGGAGGACCAATCAGCCCCAGCATTTT. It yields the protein CASSKATEGRTNQPQHF.